This T cell receptor (beta chain) is drawn from a study of blood T cell repertoires in COVID-19 (TCRdb year 2020). About the full investigation: The collaborator samples originated in the United States, Italy and Spain and spanned the acute and convalescent phases of COVID-19. The repertoires were released in a freely available public database intended as a resource for research on the immune response to SARS-CoV-2. The prospective study material was composed of cDNA or gDNA derived from T cells, B-cell-depleted T cells, or PBMCs. The samples were drawn from two sources: the first 160 participants of the ongoing ImmuneRACE study, and 950 to 1,500 subjects contributed by 6 global collaborators. Where available, HLA class I and class II types were obtained from metadata supplied by the sample provider rather than from assay-based typing. The sample metadata nearly always contained a de-identified subject ID, COVID-19 status, age in years and sex. Subjects who had been exposed to COVID-19, were actively infected with it, or had recovered from it provided the deeply sampled blood TCRbeta repertoires that made up the dataset. Broader findings and caveats from the paper: The amount of clinical and demographic metadata varied by source and participant and was provided uncurated.

TCRbeta CDR3 regions were amplified from genomic DNA by means of the immunoSEQ Assay, a bias-controlled multiplex PCR. Turning to the authors' computational methods: The number of nucleated cells in each sample was estimated by amplification of reference gene primers within the assay. Sequence reads were collapsed and filtered to measure the absolute abundance of every unique TCRbeta CDR3 rearrangement. For each sample, productive Simpson clonality was calculated as the square root of Simpson's diversity index over productive rearrangements. Not all clones reach the TCRdb copy of this immuneACCESS table, which keeps in-frame sequences only. Checked studies attribute under half of the gap to unresolved V genes and leave the rest unexplained. V and J calls and clone size follow that table, whereas D and trimming were derived from the DNA. Present in this sample are more than 250,000 clones, more than 70% of which were seen just once. 1.5% to 2% of the sample is held by the ten biggest clonotypes.

At one collaborating source in Seattle, patients were enrolled during active infection and were followed longitudinally through the course of disease. Collaborating institutions collected whole blood in K2EDTA tubes following their own protocols. For TCRbeta analysis, collaborators shipped samples in one of three forms: frozen whole blood, isolated PBMCs, or DNA extracted from either of those sample types. The CDR3 covers 16 residues, taking in both the cysteine and the valine. The entry retains the CDR3 DNA only, 48 bases that are in frame from base 1. From a lookup of the germline V gene, CDR1 and CDR2 are SGHRS and YFSETQ. In the case of this clone: The target of this receptor is not known. No much larger clone exists at a distance of one base, and base qualities are not known.

The sequenced sample consisted of peripheral blood. The source of this sequence is a woman under 40 with COVID-19, enrolled during active disease. Rearrangement joined TRBV5-1 to TRBJ2-7, and the D gene may be TRBD2, 5 bases matching. DNA sequence: TGCGCCAGCAGCCTTCCGAGGGCCCCGGACTCCCACGAGCAGTACGTC. Its protein reads: CASSLPRAPDSHEQYV.